Listed below are T cell receptor beta chains from one sample, sequenced in a study of blood T cell repertoires in COVID-19. TCRdb's copy holds only in-frame clones and misses some; the assay was immunoSEQ multiplex PCR. Of over 110,000 clones detected, about 87% appear once; the ten largest clones hold 3.9%. Sequenced: PBMCs or T cells enriched from blood (not recorded which). The receptors derive from a man aged 45 to 65 in a cohort exposed to, infected with or recovered from COVID-19 (not recorded which). Each CDR3 is given with its conserved first and last residue. Each record gives: clone size, V gene, J gene, D gene, CDR3 DNA, CDR3 protein. D genes are given only for firm matches. Clone size is given for some rows only: seen once, a few or many times, or a class if the clone is expanded.

>once|TRBV15|TRBJ1-3|NA
TGTGCCACCAGCAGTTTCCGACCGGGGACACGCGGAAACACCATATATTTT
CATSSFRPGTRGNTIYF
>NA|TRBV5-1|TRBJ1-1|NA
TGCGCCAGCAGCTTGGTTGGTTTGAGCAGGGGCAACGATCGGGGCACTGAAGCTTTCTTT
CASSLVGLSRGNDRGTEAFF
>NA|TRBV10-3|TRBJ2-2|NA
TGTGCCATCACTGGAGGGCTAACCGGGGAGCTGTTTTTT
CAITGGLTGELFF
>NA|TRBV18|TRBJ1-2|TRBD1
TGTGCCAGCTCACCGCCCCTCGACAGGGCTGCTGGCTACACCTTC
CASSPPLDRAAGYTF
>NA|TRBV5-1|TRBJ1-6|TRBD1
TGCGCCAGCAGCTTTGGACAGGGGGATTCACCCCTCCACTTT
CASSFGQGDSPLHF
>NA|TRBV19|TRBJ2-5|TRBD1
TGTGCCAGTAGTCTGGGACAGGGATATCAAGAGACCCAGTACTTC
CASSLGQGYQETQYF
>NA|TRBV7-3|TRBJ2-6|TRBD2
TGTGCCAGCAGCTTATGGACCGGACTAGCGGTCTCTGGGGCCAACGTCCTGACTTTC
CASSLWTGLAVSGANVLTF
>NA|TRBV5-1|TRBJ1-1|TRBD1
TGCGCCAGCAGCGGGGGACAGGGGGCGCTTATCGACACTGAAGCTTTCTTT
CASSGGQGALIDTEAFF
>NA|TRBV7-2|TRBJ2-3|TRBD2
TGTGCCAGCAGCCGGGGGACTAGCGGTAGCACAGATACGCAGTATTTT
CASSRGTSGSTDTQYF
>NA|TRBV5-5|TRBJ2-3|TRBD2
TGTGCCAGCAGCCCAAGCGGGACGATAGATACGCAGTATTTT
CASSPSGTIDTQYF
>NA|TRBV6-6|TRBJ2-1|TRBD2
TGTGCCAGCAGCCGCCCCGGACTAGCGGGAGGGTTGGTAAGTTTCGACAATGAGCAGTTCTTC
CASSRPGLAGGLVSFDNEQFF
>NA|TRBV25-1|TRBJ2-6|NA
TGTGCCAGCAGTGAATCCGAGGTCAATGGGGCCAACGTCCTGACTTTC
CASSESEVNGANVLTF
>NA|TRBV27|TRBJ1-1|TRBD1
TGTGCCAGCAGCCGAGACAGGGTGGTTGACACTGAAGCTTTCTTT
CASSRDRVVDTEAFF
>NA|TRBV15|TRBJ2-5|TRBD2
TGTGCCACCAGAGATAGCGGGGGGGCTGGGGAGACCCAGTACTTC
CATRDSGGAGETQYF
>NA|TRBV30|TRBJ2-3|NA
TGTGCCTGGAGTGGACAGGGCACAGATACGCAGTATTTT
CAWSGQGTDTQYF
>NA|TRBV30|TRBJ1-3|NA
TGTGCCTGGGGGGACAGAAACACCATATATTTT
CAWGDRNTIYF
>NA|TRBV5-6|TRBJ1-1|NA
TGTGCCAGCAGCTCACAAATGACAGAGAACACTGAAGCTTTCTTT
CASSSQMTENTEAFF
>NA|TRBV7-2|TRBJ1-6|NA
TGTGCCAGCAGCTTAGACCCATTTTCTAGCTCCTATAATTCACCCCTCCACTTT
CASSLDPFSSSYNSPLHF
>NA|TRBV9|TRBJ1-1|NA
TGTGCCAGCAGCGTAGTAGGGGTGGTAGACACTGAAGCTTTCTTT
CASSVVGVVDTEAFF
>NA|TRBV30|TRBJ2-2|NA
TGTGCCTGGAGTGCCGTCTCCCCCGGGGAGCTGTTTTTT
CAWSAVSPGELFF
>NA|TRBV24-1|TRBJ2-1|NA
TGTGCCACCAGTGACGCGTCTAGAGGTGAGCAGTTCTTC
CATSDASRGEQFF
>NA|TRBV6-5|TRBJ1-2|NA
TGTGCCAGCAGTTTAACCGGGAACTATGGCTACACCTTC
CASSLTGNYGYTF
>few|TRBV19|TRBJ1-6|TRBD1
TGTGCCAGTAGTGACAGGGGGAGCTCCTATAATTCACCCCTCCACTTT
CASSDRGSSYNSPLHF
>NA|TRBV4-3|TRBJ1-4|NA
TGCGCCAGCAGCCAAGACCGACAGCAATTCGTTGATGAAAAACTGTTTTTT
CASSQDRQQFVDEKLFF
>NA|TRBV18|TRBJ2-3|NA
TGTGCCAGCTCATCATCCACAGATACGCAGTATTTT
CASSSSTDTQYF
>NA|TRBV6-5|TRBJ1-3|NA
TGTGCCAGCAGGAGGGCGGGAAACACCATATATTTT
CASRRAGNTIYF
>NA|TRBV28|TRBJ1-5|TRBD1
TGTGCCAGCAGTTTAGACCCGGGACAGGGGACCAATCAGCCCCAGCATTTT
CASSLDPGQGTNQPQHF
>NA|TRBV11-2|TRBJ1-2|TRBD1
TGTGCCAGCACCCTTCTGACAGGGGCGGGCTACACCTTC
CASTLLTGAGYTF
>NA|TRBV14|TRBJ1-3|NA
TGTGCCAGCAGCCAAATTAGAAACACCATATATTTT
CASSQIRNTIYF
>NA|TRBV15|TRBJ1-5|NA
TGTGCCACCAGCAGAGGTGGGGCTGATCAGCCCCAGCATTTT
CATSRGGADQPQHF
>NA|TRBV21-1|TRBJ1-2|NA
TGTGCCAGCAGCAAAGTTTCGGCGACGGAAAGGGGATATGGCTACACCTTC
CASSKVSATERGYGYTF
>NA|TRBV5-4|TRBJ2-1|TRBD2
TGTGCCAGCAGCTTGTCTATCGGGACTAGCGGGAGGGATGAGCAGTTCTTC
CASSLSIGTSGRDEQFF
>NA|TRBV7-2|TRBJ2-7|TRBD2
TGTGCCAGCAGCTTAGTCACAGGGACTAGCGAGCAGTACTTC
CASSLVTGTSEQYF
>NA|TRBV30|TRBJ1-6|NA
TGTGCCTCCGATAGCTCCTATAATTCACCCCTCCACTTT
CASDSSYNSPLHF
>NA|TRBV30|TRBJ2-1|TRBD2
TGTGCCTACGGCGGGGGACCCAATGAGCAGTTCTTC
CAYGGGPNEQFF
>NA|TRBV14|TRBJ2-3|NA
TGTGCCAGCAGCTTCCGAGGGGGGGGCCTCACAGATACGCAGTATTTT
CASSFRGGGLTDTQYF
>NA|TRBV7-6|TRBJ2-5|TRBD2
TGTGCCAGCAGCTTCATTGTAGCGGGAGAGGGGGAGACCCAGTACTTC
CASSFIVAGEGETQYF
>many|TRBV7-2|TRBJ2-1|TRBD2
TGTGCCAGCAGCACTAGCGGGAGGCGGCATGAGCAGTTCTTC
CASSTSGRRHEQFF
>NA|TRBV15|TRBJ1-6|NA
TGTGCCACCAGCAGAGATCGACAGGTTTCACCCCTCCACTTT
CATSRDRQVSPLHF
>NA|TRBV2|TRBJ2-3|TRBD2
TGTGCCAGCAGCAAACCCCGGGGGGGGACAGATACGCAGTATTTT
CASSKPRGGTDTQYF
>few|TRBV19|TRBJ2-1|TRBD2
TGTGCCAGTAGTCCGCGGGGACTAGCGGACTACAATGAGCAGTTCTTC
CASSPRGLADYNEQFF
>NA|TRBV2|TRBJ2-1|NA
TGTGCCAGCAGTGGCGGGGGCCGCCGCGACAATGAGCAGTTCTTC
CASSGGGRRDNEQFF
>few|TRBV4-3|TRBJ1-6|NA
TGCGCCAGCAGCCAGGACCATTTTGGACAGACTAATTCACCCCTCCACTTT
CASSQDHFGQTNSPLHF
>NA|TRBV2|TRBJ2-7|TRBD1
TGTGCCAGCAGAGGGACAGGGGGCCTGTACGAGCAGTACTTC
CASRGTGGLYEQYF
>NA|TRBV29-1|TRBJ2-7|TRBD2
TGCAGCGTTGTCGCTAGCGGGAGTTACGAGCAGTACTTC
CSVVASGSYEQYF
>NA|TRBV18|TRBJ1-4|NA
TGTGCCAGCTCCCTGCAAGAGGCGGCGGCTAATGAAAAACTGTTTTTT
CASSLQEAAANEKLFF
>NA|TRBV7-6|TRBJ2-2|TRBD2
TGTGCCAGCAGCCCGAGCGGGGAGAACACCGGGGAGCTGTTTTTT
CASSPSGENTGELFF
>NA|TRBV5-1|TRBJ2-2|TRBD2
TGCGCCAGCAGCCCTCTAGCGGGGGGGCCGGGAACCGGGGAGCTGTTTTTT
CASSPLAGGPGTGELFF